This T cell receptor (beta chain) was sequenced in a study of STAT5B mutations in CD4+ large granular lymphocyte leukemia. Bead-separated CD4+, CD4+CD8+, CD57+ or CD56+ fractions, or PBMC, were used. This clone was detected a few times. Antigen specificity is unknown. The study's findings and limits: The clonality comparison with controls used just five or six CD4-sorted patient samples. Compared with healthy controls (2/35), patient top clones favored TRBV06 (8/27).

V lost 0 bases to trimming and J lost 0 bases, with 12 bases between them. The CDR3 consists of 17 residues. Germline CDR1 PRHDT, CDR2 FYEKMQ (reference sequence). Generated by immunoSEQ multiplex PCR, the TCRdb table keeps only in-frame clones and is missing some. The sample lists approximately 2,500 clones, about four fifths occurring once. The sample comprised PBMCs. J is TRBJ1-5 and V is TRBV13; D remains unclear. The receptor comes from a woman in her seventies with CD4+ T-cell large granular lymphocyte leukemia. CDR3 region: CASSLGGIGDSNQPQHF. DNA of the CDR3: TGTGCCAGCAGCTTAGGAGGGATTGGGGATAGCAATCAGCCCCAGCATTTT.